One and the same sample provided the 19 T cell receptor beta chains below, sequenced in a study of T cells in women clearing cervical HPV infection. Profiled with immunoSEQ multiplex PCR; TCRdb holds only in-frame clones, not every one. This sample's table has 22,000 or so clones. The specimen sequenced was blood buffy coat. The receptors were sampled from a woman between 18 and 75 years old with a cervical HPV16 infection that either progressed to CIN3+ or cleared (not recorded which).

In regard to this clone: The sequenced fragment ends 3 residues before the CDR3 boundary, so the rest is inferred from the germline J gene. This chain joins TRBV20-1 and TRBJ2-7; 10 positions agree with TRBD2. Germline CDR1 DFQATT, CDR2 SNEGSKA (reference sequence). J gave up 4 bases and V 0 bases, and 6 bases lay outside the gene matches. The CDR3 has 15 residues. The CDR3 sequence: CSARDSLLAGYEQYF. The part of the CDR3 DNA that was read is TGCAGTGCTAGAGATAGTCTACTAGCGGGATACGAG.

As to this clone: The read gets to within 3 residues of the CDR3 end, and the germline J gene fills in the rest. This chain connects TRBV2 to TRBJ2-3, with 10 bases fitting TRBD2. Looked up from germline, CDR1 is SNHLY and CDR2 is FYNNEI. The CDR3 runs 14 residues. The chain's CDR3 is CASSERGGRETQYF. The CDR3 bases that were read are TGTGCCAGCAGCGAGCGGGGGGGCCGGGAGACG.

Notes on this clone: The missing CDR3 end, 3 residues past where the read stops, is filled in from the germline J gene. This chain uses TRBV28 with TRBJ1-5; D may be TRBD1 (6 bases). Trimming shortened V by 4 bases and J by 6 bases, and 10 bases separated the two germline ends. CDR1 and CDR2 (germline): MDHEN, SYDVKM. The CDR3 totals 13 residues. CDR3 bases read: TGTGCCAGCAGTTACAGGGATAGTCAGCCC. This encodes CASSYRDSQP. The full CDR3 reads CASSYRDSQPQHF.

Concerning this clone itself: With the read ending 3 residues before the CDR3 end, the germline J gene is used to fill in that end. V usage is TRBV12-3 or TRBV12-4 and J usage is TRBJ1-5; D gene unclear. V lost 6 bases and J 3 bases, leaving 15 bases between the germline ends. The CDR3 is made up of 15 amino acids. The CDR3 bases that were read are TGTGCCAGCAGGCTCGGCAGCGGAATCAATCAGCCC. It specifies CASRLGSGINQP. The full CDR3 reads CASRLGSGINQPQHF.

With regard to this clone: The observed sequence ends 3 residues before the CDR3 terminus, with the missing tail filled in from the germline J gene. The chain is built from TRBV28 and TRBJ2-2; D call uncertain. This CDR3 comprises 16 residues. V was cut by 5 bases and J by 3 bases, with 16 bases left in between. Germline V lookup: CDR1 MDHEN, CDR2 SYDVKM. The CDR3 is CASSLISLLYTGELFF. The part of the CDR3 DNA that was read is TGTGCCAGCAGTCTTATTTCCCTTCTTTACACCGGGGAG.

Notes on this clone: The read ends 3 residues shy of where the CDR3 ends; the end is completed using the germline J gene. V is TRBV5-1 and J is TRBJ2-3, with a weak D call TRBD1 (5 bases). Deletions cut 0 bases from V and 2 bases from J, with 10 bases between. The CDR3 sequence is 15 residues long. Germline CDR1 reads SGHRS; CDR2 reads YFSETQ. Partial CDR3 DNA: TGCGCCAGCAGCTTGGGGCAGGGTATCACAGATACG. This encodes CASSLGQGITDT. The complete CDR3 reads CASSLGQGITDTQYF.

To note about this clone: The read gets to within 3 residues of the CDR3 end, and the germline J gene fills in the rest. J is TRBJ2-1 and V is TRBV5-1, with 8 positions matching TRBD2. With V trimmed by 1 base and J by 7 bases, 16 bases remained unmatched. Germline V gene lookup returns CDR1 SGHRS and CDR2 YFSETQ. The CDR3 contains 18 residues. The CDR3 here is CASSLREEGTRGRNEQFF. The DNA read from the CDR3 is TGCGCCAGCAGCTTGAGGGAGGAGGGGACTAGGGGCCGGAATGAG.

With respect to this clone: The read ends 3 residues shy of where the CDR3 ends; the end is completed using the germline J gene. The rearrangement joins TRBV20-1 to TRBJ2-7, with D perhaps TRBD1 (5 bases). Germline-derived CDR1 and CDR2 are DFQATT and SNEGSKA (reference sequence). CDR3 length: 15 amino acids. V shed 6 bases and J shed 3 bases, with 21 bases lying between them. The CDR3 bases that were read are TGCAGTGCCCAACGTACAGGCGACGCCTACTACGAG. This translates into CSAQRTGDAYYE. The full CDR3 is CSAQRTGDAYYEQYF.

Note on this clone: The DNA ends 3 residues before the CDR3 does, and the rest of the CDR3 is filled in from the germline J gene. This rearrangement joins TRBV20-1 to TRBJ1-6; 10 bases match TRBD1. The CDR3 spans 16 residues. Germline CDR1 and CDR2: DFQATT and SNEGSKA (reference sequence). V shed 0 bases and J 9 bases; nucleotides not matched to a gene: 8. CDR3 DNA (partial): TGCAGTGCTAGAGATTATTGGACAGGGGGGGGTTCACCC. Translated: CSARDYWTGGGSP. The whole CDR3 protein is CSARDYWTGGGSPLHF.

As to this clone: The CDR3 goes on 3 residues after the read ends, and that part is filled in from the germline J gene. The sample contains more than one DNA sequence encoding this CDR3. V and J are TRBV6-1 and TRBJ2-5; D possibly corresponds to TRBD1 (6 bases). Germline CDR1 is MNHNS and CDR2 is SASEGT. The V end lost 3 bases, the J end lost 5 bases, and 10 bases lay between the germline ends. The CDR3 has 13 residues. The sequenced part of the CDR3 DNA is TGTGCCAGCAGTGAGGGGGCCCGTGAGACC. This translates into CASSEGARET. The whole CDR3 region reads CASSEGARETQYF.

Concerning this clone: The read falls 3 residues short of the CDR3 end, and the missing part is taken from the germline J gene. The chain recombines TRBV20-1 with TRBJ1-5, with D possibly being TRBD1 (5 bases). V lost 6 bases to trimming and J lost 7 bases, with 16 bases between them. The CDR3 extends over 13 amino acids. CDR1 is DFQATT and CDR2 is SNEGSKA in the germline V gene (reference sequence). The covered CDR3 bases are TGCAGTGCACAGACCAGGGCATACCAGCCC. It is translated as CSAQTRAYQP. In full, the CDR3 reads CSAQTRAYQPQHF.

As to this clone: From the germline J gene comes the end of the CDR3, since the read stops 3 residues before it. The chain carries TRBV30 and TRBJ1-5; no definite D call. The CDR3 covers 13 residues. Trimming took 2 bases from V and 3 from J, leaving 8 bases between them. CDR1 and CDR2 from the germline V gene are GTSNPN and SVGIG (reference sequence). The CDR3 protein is CAWSPGFNQPQHF. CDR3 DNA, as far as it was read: TGTGCCTGGAGTCCGGGGTTCAATCAGCCC.

The CDR3 sequence: CASSTSGQGAQPQYF. The sequenced part of the CDR3 DNA is TGTGCCAGCAGCACCTCGGGACAGGGCGCCCAGCCG. The chain employs TRBV5-6 and TRBJ2-3; TRBD1 aligns across 9 bases. The read ends 3 residues early relative to the CDR3; the germline J gene fills the gap. CDR3 length: 15 amino acids. The germline V gene has CDR1 SGHDT and CDR2 YYEEEE.

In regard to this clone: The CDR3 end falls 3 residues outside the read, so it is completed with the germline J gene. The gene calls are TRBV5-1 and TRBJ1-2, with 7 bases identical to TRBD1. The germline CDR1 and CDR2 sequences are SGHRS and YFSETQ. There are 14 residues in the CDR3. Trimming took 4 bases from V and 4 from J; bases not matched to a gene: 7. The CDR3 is CASSPEGQTYGYTF. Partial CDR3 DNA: TGCGCCAGCAGCCCGGAGGGACAGACCTATGGC.

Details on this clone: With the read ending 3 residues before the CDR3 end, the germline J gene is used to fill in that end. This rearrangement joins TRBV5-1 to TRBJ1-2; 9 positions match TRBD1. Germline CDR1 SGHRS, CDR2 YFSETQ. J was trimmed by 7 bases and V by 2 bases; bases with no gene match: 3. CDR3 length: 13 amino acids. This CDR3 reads CASSLQGAAGYTF. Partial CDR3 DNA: TGCGCCAGCAGCTTACAGGGGGCGGCTGGC.

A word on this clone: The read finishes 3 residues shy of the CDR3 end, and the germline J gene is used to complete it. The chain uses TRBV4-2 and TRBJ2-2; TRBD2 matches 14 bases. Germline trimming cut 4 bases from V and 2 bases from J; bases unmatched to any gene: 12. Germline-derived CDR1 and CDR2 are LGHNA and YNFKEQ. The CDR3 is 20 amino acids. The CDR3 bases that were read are TGTGCCAGCAGCCCACTCTCCCGGACTAGCGGGGGGCCAAACACCGGGGAG. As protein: CASSPLSRTSGGPNTGE. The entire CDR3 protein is CASSPLSRTSGGPNTGELFF.

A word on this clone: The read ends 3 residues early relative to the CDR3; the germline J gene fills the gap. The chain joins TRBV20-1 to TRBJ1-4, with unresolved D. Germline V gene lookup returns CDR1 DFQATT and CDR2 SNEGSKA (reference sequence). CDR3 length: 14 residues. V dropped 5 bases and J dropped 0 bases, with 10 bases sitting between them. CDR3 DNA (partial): TGCAGTGCTGCTAACAGTGCAACTAATGAAAAA. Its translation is CSAANSATNEK. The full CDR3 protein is CSAANSATNEKLFF.

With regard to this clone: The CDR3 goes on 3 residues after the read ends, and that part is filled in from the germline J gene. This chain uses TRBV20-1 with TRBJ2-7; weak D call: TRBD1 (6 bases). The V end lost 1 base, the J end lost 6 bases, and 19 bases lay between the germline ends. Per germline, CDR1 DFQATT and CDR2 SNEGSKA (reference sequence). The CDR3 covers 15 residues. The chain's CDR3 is CSARAFQGQGGEQYF. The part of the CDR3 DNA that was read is TGCAGTGCTAGAGCCTTCCAGGGGCAAGGAGGCGAG.

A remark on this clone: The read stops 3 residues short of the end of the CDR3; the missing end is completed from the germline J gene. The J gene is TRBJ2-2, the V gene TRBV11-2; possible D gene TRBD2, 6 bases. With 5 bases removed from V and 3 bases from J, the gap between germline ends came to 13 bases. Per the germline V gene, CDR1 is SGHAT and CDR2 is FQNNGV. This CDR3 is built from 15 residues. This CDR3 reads CASSAGSEHTGELFF. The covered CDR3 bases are TGTGCCAGCAGCGCGGGAAGCGAGCACACCGGGGAG.